This is a list of T cell receptor beta chains from one sample in a study of T-cell memory formation after mild COVID-19. TCRdb ran MiXCR on the 5' RACE reads and lists one entry per CDR3 protein. The sample contains approximately 490,000 distinct CDR3 sequences, around 21% of which appear only once. The specimen was PBMCs or a T cell subset sorted from them (not recorded which). Source of these receptors: an adult woman who had mild COVID-19 (a few samples of this study predate the infection). Cell type and time point are not known. Both conserved end residues are part of each CDR3. The D gene is left open where the match is weak. Clone sizes are given selectively: once, few, many, or a class where the clone is expanded.

J gene: TRBJ1-1; clone size: few; D gene: NA; V gene: TRBV7-9; CDR3 protein: CASSQRRWDTEAFF; CDR3 DNA: TGTGCCAGCAGCCAACGACGATGGGACACTGAAGCTTTCTTT
J gene: TRBJ2-1; clone size: many; D gene: TRBD2; V gene: TRBV20-1; CDR3 protein: CSAKGIGMAGVSYNEQFF; CDR3 DNA: TGCAGTGCTAAGGGGATCGGGATGGCGGGAGTTTCCTACAATGAGCAGTTCTTC
J gene: TRBJ1-6; clone size: few; D gene: NA; V gene: TRBV30; CDR3 protein: CAWSVGGGNSPLHF; CDR3 DNA: TGTGCCTGGAGTGTAGGCGGGGGGAATTCACCCCTCCACTTT
J gene: TRBJ2-2; clone size: few; D gene: NA; V gene: TRBV6-6; CDR3 protein: CASSPVTPSNTGELFF; CDR3 DNA: TGTGCCAGCAGCCCCGTTACCCCTTCGAACACCGGGGAGCTGTTTTTT
J gene: TRBJ2-3; clone size: few; D gene: TRBD2; V gene: TRBV7-9; CDR3 protein: CASTSSGNTDTQYF; CDR3 DNA: TGTGCCAGCACGTCTAGCGGGAACACAGATACGCAGTATTTT
J gene: TRBJ1-2; clone size: few; D gene: NA; V gene: TRBV5-1; CDR3 protein: CASSSLGEEYGYTF; CDR3 DNA: TGCGCCAGCAGCTCCTTGGGGGAGGAATATGGCTACACCTTC
J gene: TRBJ2-1; clone size: NA; D gene: TRBD2; V gene: TRBV7-8; CDR3 protein: CASSFLTSGGTSYNEQFF; CDR3 DNA: TGTGCCAGCAGCTTCCTTACTAGCGGGGGGACCTCCTACAATGAGCAGTTCTTC
J gene: TRBJ2-2; clone size: few; D gene: TRBD1; V gene: TRBV10-3; CDR3 protein: CAISEVDLLDRVDGELFF; CDR3 DNA: TGTGCCATCAGTGAGGTCGATCTCCTGGACAGGGTGGACGGGGAGCTGTTTTTT
J gene: TRBJ1-5; clone size: NA; D gene: TRBD1; V gene: TRBV24-1; CDR3 protein: CATSDSMTGDQPQHF; CDR3 DNA: TGTGCCACCAGTGATTCCATGACAGGGGATCAGCCCCAGCATTTT
J gene: TRBJ2-4; clone size: few; D gene: TRBD2; V gene: TRBV5-6; CDR3 protein: CASSSRLAGFKNIQYF; CDR3 DNA: TGTGCCAGCAGCTCGAGACTAGCGGGCTTCAAAAACATTCAGTACTTC
J gene: TRBJ2-3; clone size: few; D gene: NA; V gene: TRBV5-1; CDR3 protein: CASSHEVAGSDTQYF; CDR3 DNA: TGCGCCAGCAGCCATGAGGTAGCAGGGTCAGATACGCAGTATTTT
J gene: TRBJ2-7; clone size: few; D gene: NA; V gene: TRBV28; CDR3 protein: CASSLVPRRDEQYF; CDR3 DNA: TGTGCCAGCAGTTTGGTCCCCCGGCGCGACGAGCAGTACTTC
J gene: TRBJ2-7; clone size: NA; D gene: NA; V gene: TRBV3-1; CDR3 protein: CASSLRAGNEQYF; CDR3 DNA: TGTGCCAGCAGCCTCCGAGCTGGGAACGAGCAGTACTTC
J gene: TRBJ2-5; clone size: NA; D gene: TRBD1; V gene: TRBV7-7; CDR3 protein: CASSEGTGAKETQYF; CDR3 DNA: TGTGCTAGCAGCGAGGGGACAGGGGCGAAAGAGACCCAGTACTTC
J gene: TRBJ2-1; clone size: NA; D gene: TRBD2; V gene: TRBV18; CDR3 protein: CASSPRDAGAFNSEQFF; CDR3 DNA: TGTGCCAGCTCACCACGGGATGCGGGAGCTTTCAACAGTGAGCAGTTCTTC
J gene: TRBJ1-2; clone size: NA; D gene: NA; V gene: TRBV7-9; CDR3 protein: CASSFSTRPWGYTF; CDR3 DNA: TGTGCCAGCAGCTTTAGTACCAGGCCGTGGGGCTACACCTTC
J gene: TRBJ2-3; clone size: once; D gene: TRBD2; V gene: TRBV24-1; CDR3 protein: CATSRAGEGDTQYF; CDR3 DNA: TGTGCCACCAGCAGAGCGGGAGAGGGAGATACGCAGTATTTT
J gene: TRBJ2-4; clone size: few; D gene: NA; V gene: TRBV25-1; CDR3 protein: CASRGLTNIQYF; CDR3 DNA: TGTGCCAGCAGAGGACTTACAAACATTCAGTACTTC
J gene: TRBJ2-3; clone size: NA; D gene: NA; V gene: TRBV27; CDR3 protein: CASSWGTRIPDTQYF; CDR3 DNA: TGTGCCAGCAGTTGGGGAACTCGGATCCCAGATACGCAGTATTTT
J gene: TRBJ1-1; clone size: NA; D gene: NA; V gene: TRBV30; CDR3 protein: CAWSVLRAEAFF; CDR3 DNA: TGTGCCTGGAGTGTTCTGAGGGCTGAAGCTTTCTTT
J gene: TRBJ1-1; clone size: NA; D gene: TRBD1; V gene: TRBV20-1; CDR3 protein: CSARPWGTGANTEAFF; CDR3 DNA: TGCAGTGCTAGACCCTGGGGGACAGGTGCGAACACTGAAGCTTTCTTT
J gene: TRBJ1-1; clone size: many; D gene: TRBD1; V gene: TRBV29-1; CDR3 protein: CSVADRITFF; CDR3 DNA: TGCAGCGTTGCGGACAGGATTACTTTCTTT
J gene: TRBJ2-2; clone size: NA; D gene: TRBD2; V gene: TRBV12-3/TRBV12-4; CDR3 protein: CASSPSTSGGAADGELFF; CDR3 DNA: TGTGCCAGCAGTCCCTCTACTAGCGGGGGGGCGGCGGACGGGGAGCTGTTTTTT
J gene: TRBJ2-2; clone size: few; D gene: TRBD2; V gene: TRBV6-2/TRBV6-3; CDR3 protein: CASSYSAGGTGELFF; CDR3 DNA: TGTGCCAGCAGTTACTCTGCGGGAGGCACCGGGGAGCTGTTTTTT
J gene: TRBJ1-3; clone size: NA; D gene: TRBD1; V gene: TRBV25-1; CDR3 protein: CASSVTGVLSGNTIYF; CDR3 DNA: TGTGCCAGCAGTGTTACAGGGGTGCTATCTGGAAACACCATATATTTT
J gene: TRBJ2-5; clone size: few; D gene: NA; V gene: TRBV20-1; CDR3 protein: CSASEILQETQYF; CDR3 DNA: TGCAGTGCTAGTGAGATCTTACAAGAGACCCAGTACTTC
J gene: TRBJ2-5; clone size: NA; D gene: TRBD2; V gene: TRBV3-1; CDR3 protein: CASSLGSSGGAQETQYF; CDR3 DNA: TGTGCCAGCAGCCTGGGGTCCAGCGGGGGGGCCCAAGAGACCCAGTACTTC
J gene: TRBJ2-7; clone size: many; D gene: NA; V gene: TRBV12-3/TRBV12-4; CDR3 protein: CASSWTTAYEQYF; CDR3 DNA: TGTGCCAGCAGTTGGACCACCGCCTACGAGCAGTACTTC
J gene: TRBJ2-7; clone size: few; D gene: TRBD2; V gene: TRBV4-3; CDR3 protein: CASSQDHRAGAYEQYF; CDR3 DNA: TGCGCCAGCAGCCAAGATCACCGAGCGGGGGCCTACGAGCAGTACTTC
J gene: TRBJ1-1; clone size: NA; D gene: NA; V gene: TRBV12-3/TRBV12-4; CDR3 protein: CASNHGANTEAFF; CDR3 DNA: TGTGCCAGCAACCATGGGGCGAACACTGAAGCTTTCTTT
J gene: TRBJ2-3; clone size: few; D gene: TRBD1; V gene: TRBV30; CDR3 protein: CAFRTGRDTQYF; CDR3 DNA: TGTGCCTTCCGGACAGGGCGAGATACGCAGTATTTT
J gene: TRBJ2-3; clone size: NA; D gene: NA; V gene: TRBV29-1; CDR3 protein: CSVVPGDVHTDTQYF; CDR3 DNA: TGCAGCGTTGTGCCAGGGGATGTCCACACAGATACGCAGTATTTT
J gene: TRBJ2-3; clone size: once; D gene: NA; V gene: TRBV4-3; CDR3 protein: CASSQGRHWADTQYF; CDR3 DNA: TGCGCCAGCAGCCAAGGCCGTCACTGGGCAGATACGCAGTATTTT
J gene: TRBJ1-3; clone size: few; D gene: NA; V gene: TRBV5-6; CDR3 protein: CASSSGENTIYF; CDR3 DNA: TGTGCCAGCAGCTCCGGTGAAAACACCATATATTTT
J gene: TRBJ1-2; clone size: NA; D gene: NA; V gene: TRBV5-5; CDR3 protein: CASSLPGGNYGYTF; CDR3 DNA: TGTGCCAGCAGCTTGCCCGGGGGTAACTATGGCTACACCTTC
J gene: TRBJ2-7; clone size: NA; D gene: NA; V gene: TRBV24-1; CDR3 protein: CATSDFSRAMSYEQYF; CDR3 DNA: TGTGCCACCAGTGATTTTTCCAGGGCTATGTCCTACGAGCAGTACTTC
J gene: TRBJ1-6; clone size: NA; D gene: TRBD1; V gene: TRBV6-5; CDR3 protein: CASSQGAGNSPLHF; CDR3 DNA: TGTGCCAGCAGCCAGGGGGCTGGAAATTCACCCCTCCACTTT
J gene: TRBJ2-5; clone size: many; D gene: NA; V gene: TRBV24-1; CDR3 protein: CATSDLGPGETQYF; CDR3 DNA: TGTGCCACCAGTGATCTCGGTCCAGGCGAGACCCAGTACTTC
J gene: TRBJ2-1; clone size: NA; D gene: TRBD2; V gene: TRBV27; CDR3 protein: CASSSWTSRVWNEQFF; CDR3 DNA: TGTGCCAGCAGTTCTTGGACTAGCCGCGTGTGGAATGAGCAGTTCTTC
J gene: TRBJ2-3; clone size: NA; D gene: TRBD2; V gene: TRBV7-2; CDR3 protein: CASSLLELAYDTQYF; CDR3 DNA: TGTGCCAGCAGCTTATTAGAACTAGCGTACGATACGCAGTATTTT
J gene: TRBJ2-3; clone size: many; D gene: NA; V gene: TRBV5-1; CDR3 protein: CASSFSYTSRGTDTQYF; CDR3 DNA: TGCGCCAGCAGCTTTTCTTACACGTCCAGGGGCACAGATACGCAGTATTTT
J gene: TRBJ1-5; clone size: NA; D gene: NA; V gene: TRBV6-5; CDR3 protein: CASSLDGHQPQHF; CDR3 DNA: TGTGCCAGCAGTCTTGATGGCCATCAGCCCCAGCATTTT
J gene: TRBJ2-7; clone size: many; D gene: TRBD2; V gene: TRBV12-3/TRBV12-4; CDR3 protein: CASSPRTSGNYEQYF; CDR3 DNA: TGTGCCAGCAGTCCCCGGACTAGCGGGAATTACGAGCAGTACTTC